Listed here are 2 T cell receptor beta chains from one sample, sequenced in a study of shared clonotypes between healthy human individuals. Terminally differentiated effector memory CD45RA+ cells were excluded by CCR7 positive selection of CD45RO-negative cells. Data came from immunoSEQ multiplex PCR; TCRdb stores just in-frame clones and leaves some out. The table lists approximately 2,000,000 clones, around 95% of them singletons. Sequencing was performed on naive CD8+ T cells from PBMCs. The source is a man younger than 35 in good health. Some clones in this sample may be carry-over from other donors' samples.

Only one count was recorded for this clone. The chain employs TRBV27 and TRBJ2-5; no clear D. Germline V lookup: CDR1 MNHEY, CDR2 SMNVEV (reference sequence). CDR3 length equals 13 residues. V lost 6 bases, J lost 1 base, and 9 bases lay in between. The CDR3 bases are TGTGCCAGCAGCCCTCGAATCCAAGAGACCCAGTACTTC. It encodes CASSPRIQETQYF.

The chain uses TRBV19 and TRBJ2-3, with no clear D. Germline values: CDR1 LNHDA, CDR2 SQIVND (reference sequence). The CDR3 length is 14 residues. V was trimmed by 5 bases and J by 2 bases, leaving 11 bases between them. The CDR3 DNA reads as TGTGCCAGTAGTTCGGGCACCTACACAGATACGCAGTATTTT. Translation: CASSSGTYTDTQYF.